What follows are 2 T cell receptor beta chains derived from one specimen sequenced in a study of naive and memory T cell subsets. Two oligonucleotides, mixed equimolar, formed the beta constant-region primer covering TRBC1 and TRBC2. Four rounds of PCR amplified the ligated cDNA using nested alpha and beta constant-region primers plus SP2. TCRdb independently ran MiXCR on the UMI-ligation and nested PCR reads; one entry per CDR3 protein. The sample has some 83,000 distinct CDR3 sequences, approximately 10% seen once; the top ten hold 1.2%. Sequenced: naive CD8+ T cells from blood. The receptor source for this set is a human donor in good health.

Here the CDR3 reads CASSLLQGTEAFF. CDR3 coding DNA: TGTGCCAGCAGCCTCCTACAGGGAACTGAAGCTTTCTTT. V usage is TRBV7-9 and J usage is TRBJ1-1; tentatively, D is TRBD1 (6 bases). Germline V gene sequence: CDR1 SEHNR, CDR2 FQNEAQ (reference sequence). The CDR3 spans 13 residues. V was clipped by 5 bases and J by 5 bases, with 12 bases between them.

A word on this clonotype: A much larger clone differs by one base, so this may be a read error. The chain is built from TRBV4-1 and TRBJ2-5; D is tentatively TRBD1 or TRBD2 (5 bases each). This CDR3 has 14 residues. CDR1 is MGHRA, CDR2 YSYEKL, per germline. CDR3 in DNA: TGCGCCAGAAGCCAAGAGACAGAGGACTTGTCCCAGTACTTC. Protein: CARSQETEDLSQYF.